Below, 8 T cell receptor beta chains from the same sample are listed, as sequenced in a study of CD8+CD57+ T cells in acquired aplastic anemia. Profiling of TCR beta VDJ combinations and CDR3 sequences used genomic DNA as template. TCRdb re-analysed the reads in MiXCR, keeping a single row per CDR3 protein. This sample has under 200,000 distinct CDR3 sequences, with roughly 47% found just once. What was sequenced was sorted CD4+, CD8+, or CD8+CD57+ T cells (not recorded which) from PBMCs. The source is a human donor in good health.

This clonotype was seen a single time. The gene calls are TRBV10-2 and TRBJ1-3; 7 bases fit TRBD1. Trimming at V came to 6 bases and at J to 1 base, leaving 9 bases not matched to a gene. Germline V gene lookup returns CDR1 WSHSY and CDR2 SAAADI. CDR3 length: 16 residues. CDR3 sequence: CASSLKGAGSGNTIYF. The CDR3 nucleotides read TGCGCCAGCAGCCTAAAGGGGGCAGGGTCTGGAAACACCATATATTTT.

In this sample, this clonotype turned up many times. The CDR3: CASSLVLTGAKVEQYF. The CDR3 coding sequence is TGTGCCAGCAGCTTAGTTTTAACGGGGGCCAAGGTCGAGCAGTACTTC. The chain combines TRBV7-8 with TRBJ2-7; possibly TRBD1 or TRBD2 for D (6 bases each). This CDR3 comprises 16 residues. V lost 1 base and J lost 6, with 19 bases in between. CDR1 SGHVS and CDR2 FQNEAQ come from the germline V gene. Using reference TRBV7-8 and TRBJ2-7 for the parts outside the CDR3, the full variable domain is GAGVSQSPRYKVAKRGQDVALRCDPISGHVSLFWYQQALGQGPEFLTYFQNEAQLDKSGLPSDRFFAERPEGSVSTLKIQRTQQEDSAVYLCASSLVLTGAKVEQYFGPGTRLTVT.

This chain connects TRBV20-1 to TRBJ2-7; TRBD1 aligns across 9 bases. Per the germline V gene, CDR1 is DFQATT and CDR2 is SNEGSKA (reference sequence). There are 13 residues in the CDR3. V trimming: 5 bases; J trimming: 5 bases; junction bases outside the gene matches: 7. The CDR3 DNA reads TGCAGTGCTCCCTCGGACAGGGGCCACGAGCAGTACTTC. Residues: CSAPSDRGHEQYF.

V is TRBV2 and J is TRBJ2-7; the D is unclear. V shed 5 bases and J shed 0 bases, with 8 bases lying between them. The CDR3 contains 13 residues. The V gene's germline CDR1 is SNHLY and CDR2 FYNNEI. CDR3 bases: TGTGCCAGCAGTATTACAGACTCCTACGAGCAGTACTTC. It translates to CASSITDSYEQYF.

This chain links TRBV29-1 with TRBJ1-1; tentatively, D is TRBD1 (5 bases). This CDR3 has 11 amino acids. Deletions cut 6 bases from V and 8 bases from J, with 13 bases between. The germline V gene encodes CDR1 SQVTM and CDR2 ANQGSEA. This chain's CDR3 is CSVEIWGEAFF. The DNA of the CDR3 is TGCAGCGTAGAAATTTGGGGGGAAGCTTTCTTT.

The chain couples TRBV30 to TRBJ2-7; unclear D gene. The V end lost 2 bases, the J end lost 3 bases, and 11 bases lay between the germline ends. The CDR3 is 13 amino acids. Germline CDR1 GTSNPN, CDR2 SVGIG (reference sequence). The CDR3 region is CAWSLRQVYEQYF. CDR3 sequence (DNA): TGTGCCTGGAGTTTGAGACAAGTCTACGAGCAGTACTTC. The variable domain in full, with the rest retrieved from reference TRBV30 and TRBJ2-7, is SQTIHQWPATLVQPVGSPLSLECTVEGTSNPNLYWYRQAAGRGLQLLFYSVGIGQISSEVPQNLSASRPQDRQFILSSKKLLLSDSGFYLCAWSLRQVYEQYFGPGTRLTVT.

The chain joins TRBV20-1 to TRBJ1-2; 8 bases fit TRBD1. This CDR3 is built from 14 residues. Per the germline V gene, CDR1 is DFQATT and CDR2 is SNEGSKA (reference sequence). Trimming removed 5 bases from V and 5 bases from J; junction bases left unmatched: 10. The CDR3 DNA reads as TGCAGTGCTCGGACAGGGAAGGACCCTTATGGCTACACCTTC. The encoded protein is CSARTGKDPYGYTF.

The chain joins TRBV2 to TRBJ1-4; weak D call: TRBD1 (5 bases). V was cut by 5 bases and J by 8 bases, with 15 bases left in between. Per germline, CDR1 SNHLY and CDR2 FYNNEI. There are 14 residues in the CDR3. CDR3 amino acids: CASSPRDGGEKLFF. The CDR3, as DNA: TGTGCCAGCAGTCCTCGGGACGGAGGAGAAAAACTGTTTTTT. Filled out from reference TRBV2 and TRBJ1-4, the complete variable domain reads EPEVTQTPSHQVTQMGQEVILRCVPISNHLYFYWYRQILGQKVEFLVSFYNNEISEKSEIFDDQFSVERPDGSNFTLKIRSTKLEDSAMYFCASSPRDGGEKLFFGSGTQLSVL.